The 2 T cell receptor beta chains listed next were all sequenced from one sample in a study of human T cells and chemical hapten exposure. As for time point: patch test 3, about 24 weeks after DPC sensitization. The treatment here: therapeutic diphenylcyclopropenone sensitization with weekly scalp DPC. Each CDR3 protein is one row after TCRdb ran MiXCR on the RACE reads. The sample yields some 64,000 distinct CDR3 sequences, more than 9.5% seen once. The input for sequencing was whole blood, taken in connection with sensitization to the hapten diphenylcyclopropenone (DPC). The receptors originated from a woman in her 30s with alopecia areata. Some clones in this sample may be carry-over from other donors' samples.

Many counts were recorded for this clonotype. The chain combines TRBV3-1 with TRBJ2-5; 14 bases fit TRBD2. With V trimmed by 4 bases and J by 3 bases, 4 bases remained unmatched. Germline V CDR1 and CDR2: LGHDT, YNNKEL (reference sequence). The CDR3 covers 16 residues. Written as DNA, the CDR3 is TGTGCCAGCAGCCCTGGGACTAGCGGGAGTGAAGAGACCCAGTACTTC. Translated: CASSPGTSGSEETQYF.

This chain uses TRBV20-1 with TRBJ2-7; D is ambiguous. The CDR3 totals 14 residues. The germline V and J ends were trimmed by 3 bases and 4 bases, with 16 bases remaining between them. Germline loops: CDR1 DFQATT, CDR2 SNEGSKA (reference sequence). The CDR3 DNA follows: TGCAGTGCTAGCTCTTTGTCAGCACCATACGAGCAGTACTTC. Translating gives CSASSLSAPYEQYF.